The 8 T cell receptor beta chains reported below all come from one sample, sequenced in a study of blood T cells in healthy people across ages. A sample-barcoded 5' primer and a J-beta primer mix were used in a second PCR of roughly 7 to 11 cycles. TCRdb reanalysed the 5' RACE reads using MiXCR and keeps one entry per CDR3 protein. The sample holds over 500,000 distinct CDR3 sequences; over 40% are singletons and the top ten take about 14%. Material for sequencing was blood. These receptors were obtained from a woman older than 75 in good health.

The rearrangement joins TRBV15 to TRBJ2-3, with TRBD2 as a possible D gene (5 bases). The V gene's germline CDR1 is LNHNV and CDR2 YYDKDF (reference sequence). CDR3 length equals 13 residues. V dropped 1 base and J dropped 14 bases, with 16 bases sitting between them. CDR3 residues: CATSRGESRYAYF. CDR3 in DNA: TGTGCCACCAGCAGAGGGGAGAGCAGATACGCGTATTTT.

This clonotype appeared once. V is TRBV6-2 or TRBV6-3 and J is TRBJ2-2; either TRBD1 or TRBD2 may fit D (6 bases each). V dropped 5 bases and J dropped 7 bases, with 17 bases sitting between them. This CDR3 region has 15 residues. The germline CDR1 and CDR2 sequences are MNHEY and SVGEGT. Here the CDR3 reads CASSPTSGAHGELFF. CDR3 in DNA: TGTGCCAGCAGTCCGACGTCGGGGGCCCACGGGGAGCTGTTTTTT.

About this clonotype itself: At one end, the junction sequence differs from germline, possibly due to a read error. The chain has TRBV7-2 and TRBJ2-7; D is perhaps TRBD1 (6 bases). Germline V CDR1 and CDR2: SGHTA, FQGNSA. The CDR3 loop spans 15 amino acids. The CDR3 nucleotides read TGTGCCAGCAGCCCTGTGACAGGTCAACCCTACGCGCAGTACTTC. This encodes CASSPVTGQPYAQYF.

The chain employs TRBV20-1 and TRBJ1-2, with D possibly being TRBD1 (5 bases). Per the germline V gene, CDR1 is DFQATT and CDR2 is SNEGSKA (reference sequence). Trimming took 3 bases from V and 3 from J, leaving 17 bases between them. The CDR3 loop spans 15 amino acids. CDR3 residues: CSARVGHHDYYGYTF. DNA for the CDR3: TGCAGTGCTAGGGTAGGACACCATGATTACTATGGCTACACCTTC.

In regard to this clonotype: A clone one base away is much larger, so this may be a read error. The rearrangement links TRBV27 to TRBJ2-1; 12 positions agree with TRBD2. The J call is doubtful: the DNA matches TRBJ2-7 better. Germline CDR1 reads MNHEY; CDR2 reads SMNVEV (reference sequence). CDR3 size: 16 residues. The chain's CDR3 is CASNPSGGARYNEQYF. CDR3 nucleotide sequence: TGTGCCAGCAATCCTAGCGGGGGGGCGAGATACAATGAGCAGTACTTC.

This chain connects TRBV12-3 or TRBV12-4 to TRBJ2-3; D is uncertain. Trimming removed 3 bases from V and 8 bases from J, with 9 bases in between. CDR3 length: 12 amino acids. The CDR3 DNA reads TGTGCCAGCAGTTTGGCTTCTGGTACGCAGTATTTT. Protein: CASSLASGTQYF.

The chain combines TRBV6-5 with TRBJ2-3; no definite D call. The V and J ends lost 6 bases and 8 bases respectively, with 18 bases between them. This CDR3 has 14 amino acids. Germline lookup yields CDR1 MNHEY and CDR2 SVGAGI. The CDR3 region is CASSVQAFAGTQYF. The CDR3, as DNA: TGTGCCAGCAGCGTTCAGGCGTTCGCAGGTACGCAGTATTTT.

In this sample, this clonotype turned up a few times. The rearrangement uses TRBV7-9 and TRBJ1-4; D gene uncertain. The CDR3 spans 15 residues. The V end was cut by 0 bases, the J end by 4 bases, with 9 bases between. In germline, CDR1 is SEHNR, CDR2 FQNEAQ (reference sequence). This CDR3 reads CASSLAGLVNEKLFF. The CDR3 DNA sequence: TGTGCCAGCAGCTTAGCTGGCCTGGTTAATGAAAAACTGTTTTTT.